This passage covers 24 T cell receptor beta chains from one sample sequenced in a study of blood T cell repertoires in COVID-19. The method was immunoSEQ multiplex PCR; TCRdb's version includes in-frame clones alone and lacks a portion of them. Seen here are about 200,000 clones, about nine tenths observed once, and the top ten hold about 6.3%. Material: peripheral blood. All receptors come from a man in his sixties who had recovered from COVID-19.

The chain combines TRBV21-1 with TRBJ2-7; TRBD1, as called in the table, went unchecked against the DNA. TRBV21-1 is designated a pseudogene. The CDR3 has 15 residues. CDR3 amino acids: CASSNRDTTSYEQYF. The CDR3 bases are TGTGCCAGCAGCAACCGGGACACAACTTCCTACGAGCAGTACTTC.

The rearrangement links TRBV28 to TRBJ2-4; a possible D gene is TRBD1 (7 bases). Germline V lookup: CDR1 MDHEN, CDR2 SYDVKM. The ends were cut back, 5 bases at V and 6 bases at J, with 14 bases in the middle. The CDR3 sequence is 14 residues long. The chain's CDR3 is CASSPPQGGNIQYF. The DNA for the CDR3 is TGTGCCAGCAGTCCTCCCCAGGGGGGAAACATTCAGTACTTC.

This clone appeared once. Additional DNA sequences in this sample encode the identical CDR3. The V call is TRBV18, the J call TRBJ2-7; 11 positions agree with TRBD1. The CDR3 contains 14 residues. Germline V gives CDR1 KGHSH, CDR2 LQKENI. The ends lost 3 bases at V and 4 bases at J; junction bases unmatched: 2. The CDR3 bases are TGTGCCAGCTCACCCGGACAGGGGGCGTACGAGCAGTACTTC. It specifies CASSPGQGAYEQYF. The full variable domain, completed using reference TRBV18 and TRBJ2-7, is NAGVMQNPRHLVRRRGQEARLRCSPMKGHSHVYWYRQLPEEGLKFMVYLQKENIIDESGMPKERFSAEFPKEGPSILRIQQVVRGDSAAYFCASSPGQGAYEQYFGPGTRLTVT.

V usage is TRBV11-2 and J usage is TRBJ2-5; 10 nucleotides match TRBD2. This CDR3 comprises 15 residues. With 0 bases clipped from V and 6 bases from J, the junction kept 4 bases outside the gene matches. Germline-derived CDR1 and CDR2 are SGHAT and FQNNGV. The CDR3 DNA reads as TGTGCCAGCAGCTTAGAAGGGACTAGCGCTAAGACCCAGTACTTC. It encodes CASSLEGTSAKTQYF.

This clone was observed a handful of times. The V and J genes are TRBV7-3 and TRBJ2-7; no clear D. The CDR3 has 14 residues. V was clipped by 2 bases and J by 6 bases, with 14 bases between them. Per germline, CDR1 SGHTA and CDR2 FQGTGA. The CDR3 here is CASSLERATGEQYF. The CDR3 region has the DNA TGTGCCAGCAGCTTAGAGAGAGCTACCGGCGAGCAGTACTTC.

This sequence joins TRBV6-2 or TRBV6-3 and TRBJ2-7; 9 bases match TRBD2. The V gene end was trimmed by 4 bases and the J gene end by 6 bases; junction bases not matched to a gene: 7. CDR3 size: 14 residues. Germline assignment: CDR1 MNHEY and CDR2 SVGEGT. The CDR3 reads CASSWRGGNFEQYF. As DNA, the CDR3 is TGTGCCAGCAGTTGGCGGGGGGGCAATTTCGAGCAGTACTTC.

The J gene is TRBJ1-4, the V gene TRBV4-2; no clear D gene. The CDR3 totals 16 residues. The germline V gene encodes CDR1 LGHNA and CDR2 YNFKEQ. The ends were cut back, 1 base at V and 1 base at J, with 10 bases in the middle. The chain's CDR3 is CASSQVTSGTNEKLFF. The CDR3 DNA sequence: TGTGCCAGCAGCCAAGTAACTTCGGGAACTAATGAAAAACTGTTTTTT.

This chain connects TRBV18 to TRBJ2-7, with D perhaps TRBD2 (5 bases). CDR1 and CDR2 from the germline V gene are KGHSH and LQKENI. CDR3 length: 16 residues. Deletions cut 1 base from V and 1 base from J, with 14 bases between. CDR3: CASSPQADFLSYEQYF. The CDR3 region has the DNA TGTGCCAGCTCACCACAAGCGGACTTTTTATCCTACGAGCAGTACTTC.

J is TRBJ2-1 and V is TRBV6-5; TRBD1 matches 10 bases. The ends lost 6 bases at V and 8 bases at J; junction bases unmatched: 7. The CDR3 runs 14 residues. CDR1 is MNHEY and CDR2 is SVGAGI in the germline V gene. CDR3 residues: CASRGQGGKDEQFF. The CDR3, as DNA: TGTGCCAGCAGAGGACAGGGGGGAAAGGATGAGCAGTTCTTC.

V and J are TRBV6-5 and TRBJ2-7; 11 nucleotides line up with TRBD2. This CDR3 is built from 15 residues. Germline values: CDR1 MNHEY, CDR2 SVGAGI. Trimming removed 5 bases from V and 0 bases from J; junction bases left unmatched: 3. The CDR3 DNA reads as TGTGCCAGCAGTACCACTAGCGGGGGCTCCTACGAGCAGTACTTC. This sequence encodes CASSTTSGGSYEQYF.

The chain links TRBV5-1 to TRBJ1-2, with TRBD1 as a possible D gene (6 bases). V was pared by 1 base and J by 8 bases, with 15 bases between. Germline V CDR1 and CDR2: SGHRS, YFSETQ. The CDR3 contains 14 residues. In nucleotides, the CDR3 is TGCGCCAGCAGCTTGACAGGGTTGGGAATCGGCTACACCTTC. Protein: CASSLTGLGIGYTF.

The chain has TRBV6-2 or TRBV6-3 and TRBJ1-1; no clear D gene. The V end lost 6 bases, the J end lost 1 base, and 15 bases lay between the germline ends. Germline values: CDR1 MNHEY, CDR2 SVGEGT. This CDR3 has 15 residues. The CDR3 nucleotides read TGTGCCAGCAGCCGCGAGTTGCGCCGGAACACTGAAGCTTTCTTT. This translates into CASSRELRRNTEAFF.

This clone has just a few counts. The V and J genes are TRBV19 and TRBJ1-5, with 7 bases fitting TRBD1. CDR1 is LNHDA and CDR2 is SQIVND in the germline V gene (reference sequence). This CDR3 is built from 13 residues. The J segment lost 0 bases and the V segment lost 7 bases, leaving 0 bases of the junction unmatched. CDR3 sequence (DNA): TGTGCCAGTAACAGGGGTAGCAATCAGCCCCAGCATTTT. As protein: CASNRGSNQPQHF. Based on the CDR3 plus reference TRBV19 and TRBJ1-5, the full variable domain is DGGITQSPKYLFRKEGQNVTLSCEQNLNHDAMYWYRQDPGQGLRLIYYSQIVNDFQKGDIAEGYSVSREKKESFPLTVTSAQKNPTAFYLCASNRGSNQPQHFGDGTRLSIL.

The genes are TRBV27 and TRBJ2-2; maybe TRBD1 (5 bases). This CDR3 contains 15 residues. Germline V lookup: CDR1 MNHEY, CDR2 SMNVEV (reference sequence). The ends were cut back, 1 base at V and 4 bases at J, with 10 bases in the middle. In DNA form, the CDR3 reads TGTGCCAGCAGTTTATTAGGGGTCGGCACCGGGGAGCTGTTTTTT. It translates to CASSLLGVGTGELFF.

The V and J genes are TRBV25-1 and TRBJ2-3, with 8 bases identical to TRBD1. In germline, CDR1 is MGHDK, CDR2 SYGVNS. Unmatched junction bases numbered 5, after V lost 6 bases and J lost 6 bases. The length of the CDR3 is 13 residues. CDR3 sequence: CASRVTGADTQYF. The CDR3 bases are TGTGCCAGCAGGGTGACAGGGGCCGATACGCAGTATTTT.

The chain is built from TRBV5-8 and TRBJ1-1, with 10 bases identical to TRBD1. The germline V gene encodes CDR1 SGHTS and CDR2 YDEGEE. With 5 bases clipped from V and 4 bases from J, the junction kept 8 bases outside the gene matches. The CDR3 length is 15 residues. The CDR3 sequence: CASRQTGTGATEAFF. The CDR3 DNA sequence: TGTGCCAGCAGGCAGACCGGGACAGGGGCCACTGAAGCTTTCTTT.

The rearrangement joins TRBV7-2 to TRBJ2-1; 15 bases fit TRBD2. Germline trimming cut 5 bases from V and 7 bases from J; bases unmatched to any gene: 6. Per germline, CDR1 SGHTA and CDR2 FQGNSA. This CDR3 comprises 16 residues. As DNA, the CDR3 is TGTGCCAGCAGCCCAAAGGGACTAGCGGGGGGTAATGAGCAGTTCTTC. It is translated as CASSPKGLAGGNEQFF.

The chain is built from TRBV5-5 and TRBJ2-1; TRBD2 might be the D (6 bases). With 1 base removed from V and 4 bases from J, the gap between germline ends came to 12 bases. This CDR3 comprises 15 residues. From germline, CDR1 is SGHKS and CDR2 YYEKEE (reference sequence). CDR3 residues: CASSLPGEGYNEQFF. The CDR3 nucleotides read TGTGCCAGCAGCTTGCCGGGAGAGGGGTACAATGAGCAGTTCTTC.

This chain uses TRBV2 with TRBJ1-2, with 9 nucleotides matching TRBD1. The trim removed 4 bases at V and 7 bases at J, leaving 4 bases unmatched. Germline loops: CDR1 SNHLY, CDR2 FYNNEI. This CDR3 comprises 13 residues. The CDR3 DNA sequence: TGTGCCAGCAGTGGGGACAGGGTTGGTGGCTACACCTTC. Amino acid sequence: CASSGDRVGGYTF.

The V call is TRBV3-1 (or the pseudogene TRBV3-2), the J call TRBJ1-3; no firm D call. The germline V and J ends were trimmed by 1 base and 13 bases, with 11 bases remaining between them. There are 12 residues in the CDR3. Germline loops: CDR1 LGHDT, CDR2 YNNKEL (reference sequence). The chain's CDR3 is CASSQGGGPIYF. The CDR3 region has the DNA TGTGCCAGCAGCCAAGGGGGAGGGCCGATATATTTT.

CDR3 in amino acids: CASSPRGTSGASHQETQYF. CDR3 bases: TGTGCCAGCAGCCCGCGGGGGACTAGCGGGGCCTCGCACCAAGAGACCCAGTACTTC. This chain joins TRBV7-3 and TRBJ2-5, with 13 bases fitting TRBD2. Trimming cost V 5 bases and J 0 bases; bases outside gene matches: 12. CDR1 and CDR2 (germline): SGHTA, FQGTGA. The CDR3 extends over 19 amino acids. The whole variable domain, remainder taken from reference TRBV7-3 and TRBJ2-5, is GAGVSQTPSNKVTEKGKYVELRCDPISGHTALYWYRQSLGQGPEFLIYFQGTGAADDSGLPNDRFFAVRPEGSVSTLKIQRTERGDSAVYLCASSPRGTSGASHQETQYFGPGTRLLVL.

The count of this clone is one. The chain recombines TRBV6-5 with TRBJ1-2; D is undetermined. V lost 6 bases to trimming and J lost 0 bases, with 14 bases between them. Germline-derived CDR1 and CDR2 are MNHEY and SVGAGI. The CDR3 length is 15 residues. CDR3 bases: TGTGCCAGCAGGGAGACACGGAGGGCTAACTATGGCTACACCTTC. It is translated as CASRETRRANYGYTF.

The rearrangement uses TRBV15 and TRBJ2-1; no clear D gene. Germline CDR1 and CDR2: LNHNV and YYDKDF (reference sequence). The CDR3 is made up of 11 amino acids. V was shortened by 3 bases and J by 5 bases, with 2 bases between the two germline ends. The CDR3 DNA follows: TGTGCCACCAGCAGCAACAATGAGCAGTTCTTC. It is translated as CATSSNNEQFF.

This chain links TRBV12-3 or TRBV12-4 with TRBJ1-1; D ambiguous. The CDR3 loop spans 11 amino acids. V dropped 3 bases and J dropped 11 bases, with 10 bases sitting between them. Here the CDR3 DNA reads TGTGCCAGCAGTTTCGGGGTGAAGGCTTTCTTT. This codes for CASSFGVKAFF.